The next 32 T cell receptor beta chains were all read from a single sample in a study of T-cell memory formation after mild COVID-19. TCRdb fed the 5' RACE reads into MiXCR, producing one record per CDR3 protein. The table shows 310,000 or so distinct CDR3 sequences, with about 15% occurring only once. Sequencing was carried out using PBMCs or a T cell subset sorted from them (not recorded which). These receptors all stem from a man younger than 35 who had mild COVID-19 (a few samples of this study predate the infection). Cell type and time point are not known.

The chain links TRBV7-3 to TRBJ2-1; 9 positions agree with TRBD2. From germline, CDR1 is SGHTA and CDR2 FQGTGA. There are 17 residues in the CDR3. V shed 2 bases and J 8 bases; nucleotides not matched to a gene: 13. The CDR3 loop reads CASSLARGSGGRDEQFF. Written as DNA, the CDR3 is TGTGCCAGCAGCTTAGCCCGCGGCAGCGGGGGGCGAGATGAGCAGTTCTTC.

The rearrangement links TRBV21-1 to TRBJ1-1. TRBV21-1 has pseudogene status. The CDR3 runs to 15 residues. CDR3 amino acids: CASSKMTLRNTEAFF. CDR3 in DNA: TGTGCCAGCAGCAAAATGACTCTAAGAAACACTGAAGCTTTCTTT.

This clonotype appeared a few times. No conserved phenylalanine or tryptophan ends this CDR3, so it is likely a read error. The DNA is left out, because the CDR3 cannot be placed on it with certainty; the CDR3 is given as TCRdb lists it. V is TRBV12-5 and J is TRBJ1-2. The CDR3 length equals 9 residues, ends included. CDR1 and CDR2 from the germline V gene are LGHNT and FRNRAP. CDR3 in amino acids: CASGLYGPS.

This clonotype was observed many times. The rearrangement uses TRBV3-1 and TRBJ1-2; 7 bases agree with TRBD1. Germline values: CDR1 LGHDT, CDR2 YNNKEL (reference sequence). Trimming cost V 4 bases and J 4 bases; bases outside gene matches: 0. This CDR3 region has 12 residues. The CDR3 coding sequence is TGTGCCAGCAGCCGGACAGGCTATGGCTACACCTTC. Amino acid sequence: CASSRTGYGYTF.

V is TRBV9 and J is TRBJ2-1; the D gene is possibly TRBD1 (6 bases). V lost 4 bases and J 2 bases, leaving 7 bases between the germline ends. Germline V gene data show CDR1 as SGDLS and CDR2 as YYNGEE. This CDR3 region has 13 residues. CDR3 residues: CASSRTAYNEQFF. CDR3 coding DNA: TGTGCCAGCAGCCGGACAGCCTACAATGAGCAGTTCTTC.

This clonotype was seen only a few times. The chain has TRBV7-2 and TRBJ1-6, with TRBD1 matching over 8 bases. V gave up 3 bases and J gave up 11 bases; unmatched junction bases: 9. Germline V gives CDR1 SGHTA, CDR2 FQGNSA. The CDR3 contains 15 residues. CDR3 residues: CASSFFHGQGPPLHF. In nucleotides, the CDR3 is TGTGCCAGCAGCTTCTTCCATGGACAGGGACCACCCCTCCACTTT.

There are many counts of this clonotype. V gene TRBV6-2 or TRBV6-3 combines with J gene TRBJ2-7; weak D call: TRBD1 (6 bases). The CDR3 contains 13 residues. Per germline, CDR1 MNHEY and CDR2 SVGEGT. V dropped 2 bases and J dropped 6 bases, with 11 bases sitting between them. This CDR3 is CASSYGDTLEQYF. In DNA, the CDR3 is TGTGCCAGCAGTTACGGGGACACCCTCGAGCAGTACTTC.

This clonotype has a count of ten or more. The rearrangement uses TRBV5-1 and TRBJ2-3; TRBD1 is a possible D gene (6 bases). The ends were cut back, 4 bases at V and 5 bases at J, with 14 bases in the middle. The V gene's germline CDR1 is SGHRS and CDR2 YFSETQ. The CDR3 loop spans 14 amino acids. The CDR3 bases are TGCGCCAGCAGCCCCTTACAGGGAGAAGATACGCAGTATTTT. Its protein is CASSPLQGEDTQYF.

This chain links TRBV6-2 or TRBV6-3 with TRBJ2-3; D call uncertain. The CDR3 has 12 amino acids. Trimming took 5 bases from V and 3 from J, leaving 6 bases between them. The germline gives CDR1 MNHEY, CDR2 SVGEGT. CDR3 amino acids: CASSTTTDTQYF. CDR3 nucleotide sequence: TGTGCCAGCAGTACTACTACAGATACGCAGTATTTT.

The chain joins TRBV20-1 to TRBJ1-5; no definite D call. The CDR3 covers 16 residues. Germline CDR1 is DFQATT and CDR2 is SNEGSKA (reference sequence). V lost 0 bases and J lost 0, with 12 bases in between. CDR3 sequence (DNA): TGCAGTGCTAGAGATCCCCGTCAGTCTAGCAATCAGCCCCAGCATTTT. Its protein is CSARDPRQSSNQPQHF.

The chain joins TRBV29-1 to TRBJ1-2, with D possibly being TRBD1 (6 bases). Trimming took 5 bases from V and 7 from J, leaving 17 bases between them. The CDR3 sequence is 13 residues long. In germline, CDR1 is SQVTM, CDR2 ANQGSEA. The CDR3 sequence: CSVRGTSIGGYTF. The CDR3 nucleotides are TGCAGCGTTCGGGGGACAAGTATAGGTGGCTACACCTTC.

DNA for the CDR3: TGTGCTAGTGGTTTGGTACCGAACAGTGGAAACACCATATATTTT. Amino acid sequence: CASGLVPNSGNTIYF. The chain combines TRBV12-5 with TRBJ1-3; D unresolved. From germline, CDR1 is LGHNT and CDR2 FRNRAP. Trimming cost V 0 bases and J 3 bases, with 9 bases left between them. There are 15 residues in the CDR3.

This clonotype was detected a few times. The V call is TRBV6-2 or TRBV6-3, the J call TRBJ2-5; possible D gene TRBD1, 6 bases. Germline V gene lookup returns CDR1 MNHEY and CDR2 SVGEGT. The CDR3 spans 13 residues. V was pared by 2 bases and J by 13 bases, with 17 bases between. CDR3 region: CASSYLLSGTPYF. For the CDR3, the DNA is TGTGCCAGCAGTTACCTCCTTTCCGGGACACCGTACTTC.

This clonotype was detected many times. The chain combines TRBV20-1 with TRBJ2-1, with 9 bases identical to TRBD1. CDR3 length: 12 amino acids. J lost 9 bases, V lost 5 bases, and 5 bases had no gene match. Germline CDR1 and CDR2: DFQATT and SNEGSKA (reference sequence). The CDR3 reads CSASGTGTEQFF. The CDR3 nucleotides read TGCAGTGCTTCCGGGACAGGGACTGAGCAGTTCTTC.

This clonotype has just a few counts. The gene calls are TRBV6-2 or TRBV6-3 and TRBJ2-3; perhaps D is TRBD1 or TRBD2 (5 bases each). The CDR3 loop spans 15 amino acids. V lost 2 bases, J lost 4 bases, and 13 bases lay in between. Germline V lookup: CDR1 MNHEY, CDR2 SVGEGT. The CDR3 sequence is CASSYEFLGADTQYF. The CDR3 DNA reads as TGTGCCAGCAGTTACGAATTTTTGGGGGCAGATACGCAGTATTTT.

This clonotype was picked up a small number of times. This CDR3 is CSARVYSNEKLFF. The CDR3 region has the DNA TGCAGTGCCAGGGTGTATTCTAATGAAAAACTGTTTTTT. The chain joins TRBV20-1 to TRBJ1-4, with a weak D call TRBD1 (5 bases). Trimming removed 6 bases from V and 3 bases from J, with 11 bases in between. The CDR3 has 13 amino acids. Germline assignment: CDR1 DFQATT and CDR2 SNEGSKA (reference sequence).

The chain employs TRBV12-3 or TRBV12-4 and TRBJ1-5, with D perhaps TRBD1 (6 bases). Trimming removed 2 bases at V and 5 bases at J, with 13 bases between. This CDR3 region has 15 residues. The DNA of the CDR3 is TGTGCCAGCAGTTTATTGCCAGGGGTTGATCAGCCCCAGCATTTT. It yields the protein CASSLLPGVDQPQHF.

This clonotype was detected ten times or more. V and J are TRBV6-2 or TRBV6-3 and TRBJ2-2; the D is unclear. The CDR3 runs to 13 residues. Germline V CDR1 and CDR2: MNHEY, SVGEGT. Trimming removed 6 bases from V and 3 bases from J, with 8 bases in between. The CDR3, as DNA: TGTGCCAGCAGGGACCCTTACACCGGGGAGCTGTTTTTT. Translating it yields CASRDPYTGELFF.

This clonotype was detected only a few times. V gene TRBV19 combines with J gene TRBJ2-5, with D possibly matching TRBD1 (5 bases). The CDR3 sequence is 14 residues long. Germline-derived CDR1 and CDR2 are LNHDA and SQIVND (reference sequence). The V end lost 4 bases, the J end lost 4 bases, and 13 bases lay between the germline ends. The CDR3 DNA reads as TGTGCCAGTAGTACCTCCCCGACAGTAGAGACCCAGTACTTC. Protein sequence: CASSTSPTVETQYF.

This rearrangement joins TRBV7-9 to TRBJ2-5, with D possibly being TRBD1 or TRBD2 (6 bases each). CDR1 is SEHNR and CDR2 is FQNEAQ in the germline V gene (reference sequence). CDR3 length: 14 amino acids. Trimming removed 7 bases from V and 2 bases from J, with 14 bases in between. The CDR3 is CASNRRGQQETQYF. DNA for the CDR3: TGTGCCAGCAACCGTCGGGGGCAACAAGAGACCCAGTACTTC.

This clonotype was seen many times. The CDR3 nucleotides read TGCGCCAGCAGCGTCAGGAGTAGCTCCTACAATGAGCAGTTCTTC. The encoded protein is CASSVRSSSYNEQFF. This chain uses TRBV5-1 with TRBJ2-1; D gene unclear. CDR1 and CDR2 (germline): SGHRS, YFSETQ. The CDR3 loop spans 15 amino acids. Trimming removed 4 bases from V and 0 bases from J, with 11 bases in between.

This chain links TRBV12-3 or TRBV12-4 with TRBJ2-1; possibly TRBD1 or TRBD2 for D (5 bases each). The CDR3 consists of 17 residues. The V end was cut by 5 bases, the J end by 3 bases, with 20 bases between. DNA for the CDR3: TGTGCCAGCAGTGGAGGCAGAAGGGACGGAAACTACAATGAGCAGTTCTTC. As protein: CASSGGRRDGNYNEQFF.

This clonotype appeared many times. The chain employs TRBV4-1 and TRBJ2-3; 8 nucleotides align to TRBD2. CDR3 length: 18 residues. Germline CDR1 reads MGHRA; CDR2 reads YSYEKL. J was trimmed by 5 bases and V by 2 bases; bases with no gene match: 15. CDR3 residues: CASSQTTRSGGPGDTQYF. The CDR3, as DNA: TGCGCCAGCAGCCAAACGACGAGGTCGGGGGGGCCGGGAGATACGCAGTATTTT.

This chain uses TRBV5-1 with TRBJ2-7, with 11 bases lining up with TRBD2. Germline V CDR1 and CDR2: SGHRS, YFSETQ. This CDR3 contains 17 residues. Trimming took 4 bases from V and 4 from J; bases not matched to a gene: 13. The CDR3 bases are TGCGCCAGCAGCCTTGTAGCGGGAGGGCCGGGGACGTACGAGCAGTACTTC. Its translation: CASSLVAGGPGTYEQYF.

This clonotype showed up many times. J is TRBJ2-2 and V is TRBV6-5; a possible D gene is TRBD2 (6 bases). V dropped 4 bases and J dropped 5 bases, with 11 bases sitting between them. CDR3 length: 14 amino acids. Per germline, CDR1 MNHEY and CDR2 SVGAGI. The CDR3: CASSLPGGTGELFF. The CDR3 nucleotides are TGTGCCAGCAGTTTACCTGGGGGGACCGGGGAGCTGTTTTTT.

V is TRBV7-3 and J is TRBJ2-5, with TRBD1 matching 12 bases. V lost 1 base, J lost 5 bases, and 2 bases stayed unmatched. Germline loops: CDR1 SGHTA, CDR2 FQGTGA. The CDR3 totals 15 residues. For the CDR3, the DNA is TGTGCCAGCAGCTTAATGGGACAGGGGGCCGAGACCCAGTACTTC. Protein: CASSLMGQGAETQYF.

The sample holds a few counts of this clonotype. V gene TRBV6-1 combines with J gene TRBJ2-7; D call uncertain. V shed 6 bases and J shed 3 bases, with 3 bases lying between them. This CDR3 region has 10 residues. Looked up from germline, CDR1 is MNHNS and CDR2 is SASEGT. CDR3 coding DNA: TGTGCCAGCAGGGGCTACGAGCAGTACGTC. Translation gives CASRGYEQYV.

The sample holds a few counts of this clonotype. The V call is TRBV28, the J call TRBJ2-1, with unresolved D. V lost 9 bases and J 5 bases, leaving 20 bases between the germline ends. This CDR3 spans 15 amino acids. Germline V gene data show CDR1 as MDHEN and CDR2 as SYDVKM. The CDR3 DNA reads TGTGCCAGATTTCACAAGGTAGGCTGGAACAATGAGCAGTTCTTC. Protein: CARFHKVGWNNEQFF.

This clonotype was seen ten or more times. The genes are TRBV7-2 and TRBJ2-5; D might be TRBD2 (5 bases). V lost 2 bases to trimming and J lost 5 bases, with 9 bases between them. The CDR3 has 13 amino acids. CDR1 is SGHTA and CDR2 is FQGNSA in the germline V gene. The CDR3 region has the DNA TGTGCCAGCAGCTTATCGACTACGGAGACCCAGTACTTC. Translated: CASSLSTTETQYF.

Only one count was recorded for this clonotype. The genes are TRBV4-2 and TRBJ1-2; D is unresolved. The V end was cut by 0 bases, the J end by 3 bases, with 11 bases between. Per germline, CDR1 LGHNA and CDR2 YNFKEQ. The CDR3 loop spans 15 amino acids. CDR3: CASSQERVTYYGYTF. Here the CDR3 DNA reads TGTGCCAGCAGCCAAGAGAGGGTGACCTACTATGGCTACACCTTC.

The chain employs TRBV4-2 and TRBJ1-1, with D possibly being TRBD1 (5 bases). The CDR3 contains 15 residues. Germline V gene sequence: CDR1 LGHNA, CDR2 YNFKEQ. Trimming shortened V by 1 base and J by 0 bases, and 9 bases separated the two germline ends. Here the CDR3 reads CASSQAPGMNTEAFF. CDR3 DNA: TGTGCCAGCAGCCAAGCCCCAGGGATGAACACTGAAGCTTTCTTT.

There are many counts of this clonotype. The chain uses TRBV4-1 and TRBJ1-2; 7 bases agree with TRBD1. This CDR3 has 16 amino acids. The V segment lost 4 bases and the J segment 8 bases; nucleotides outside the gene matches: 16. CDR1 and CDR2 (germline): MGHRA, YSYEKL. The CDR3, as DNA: TGCGCCAGCAGCCTTTCGGGACAGCCTAATTCTGGCGGCTACACCTTC. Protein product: CASSLSGQPNSGGYTF.